The 8 T cell receptor beta chains reported below all come from one sample, sequenced in a study of T cell responses to AZD1222 COVID-19 vaccine. Clones were sequenced by immunoSEQ multiplex PCR, and TCRdb holds only the in-frame ones, with some missing. Found here are approximately 50,000 clones, around nine tenths of them singletons; the top ten hold about 14%. Source: peripheral blood, taken on day 0 of AZD1222 vaccination. These receptor sequences come from an adult in good health.

V and J are TRBV4-1 and TRBJ1-1; D ambiguous. The V gene lost 3 bases and the J gene lost 8 bases, with 16 bases spanning the gap. Germline CDR1 reads MGHRA; CDR2 reads YSYEKL. There are 14 residues in the CDR3. This chain's CDR3 is CASSQAPSTEEAFF. For the CDR3, the DNA is TGCGCCAGCAGCCAGGCCCCCTCGACCGAGGAAGCTTTCTTT.

This chain connects TRBV24-1 to TRBJ1-2; no reliable D call. The germline CDR1 and CDR2 sequences are KGHDR and SFDVKD. The length of the CDR3 is 14 residues. Trimming shortened V by 2 bases and J by 4 bases, and 10 bases separated the two germline ends. The CDR3 region has the DNA TGTGCCACCAGTGATTCCGCCACAATCTATGGCTACACCTTC. Its protein product is CATSDSATIYGYTF.

CDR3 coding DNA: TGCGCCAGCAGCTTGGCGATGGGACAGGGGGCCAATGAGCAGTTCTTC. Its translation is CASSLAMGQGANEQFF. The chain joins TRBV5-1 to TRBJ2-1; 12 bases align to TRBD1. CDR3 length: 16 amino acids. Germline V gene sequence: CDR1 SGHRS, CDR2 YFSETQ. Losses at the gene ends were 0 bases for V and 6 bases for J; bases not matched to a gene: 4.

The chain recombines TRBV14 with TRBJ1-1; D not resolved. The germline gives CDR1 SGHDN, CDR2 FVKESK. CDR3 length: 13 amino acids. Trimming left V 2 bases short and J 0 bases short, with 4 bases between. The CDR3 DNA reads TGTGCCAGCAGCCAAACGTTGAACACTGAAGCTTTCTTT. It codes for CASSQTLNTEAFF.

J is TRBJ2-6 and V is TRBV27; 10 nucleotides match TRBD1. The CDR3 has 18 residues. V shed 5 bases, J shed 0 bases, and the junction held 7 bases outside the gene matches. Germline CDR1 and CDR2: MNHEY and SMNVEV (reference sequence). CDR3 sequence reads: CASSEKTGGFSGANVLTF. For the CDR3, the DNA is TGTGCCAGCAGTGAAAAGACAGGGGGCTTCTCTGGGGCCAACGTCCTGACTTTC.

The chain links TRBV11-2 to TRBJ1-6; weak D call: TRBD1 (6 bases). V lost 5 bases to trimming and J lost 6 bases, with 14 bases between them. The CDR3 loop spans 15 amino acids. The germline gives CDR1 SGHAT, CDR2 FQNNGV. Written as DNA, the CDR3 is TGTGCCAGCAGCCTCCAGGGGCGCGGTAATTCACCCCTCCACTTT. Translated, it gives CASSLQGRGNSPLHF.

CDR3 bases: TGTGCCAGCAGTGAAGCCCCCTGGGATGTGCGGTCCACAGATACGCAGTATTTT. It codes for CASSEAPWDVRSTDTQYF. V is TRBV2 and J is TRBJ2-3; no reliable D call. The V end lost 0 bases, the J end lost 2 bases, and 18 bases lay between the germline ends. CDR1 is SNHLY, CDR2 FYNNEI, per germline. This CDR3 contains 18 residues.

V gene TRBV30 combines with J gene TRBJ1-2; the D is unclear. The CDR3 runs 13 residues. The V and J ends lost 4 bases and 4 bases respectively, with 13 bases between them. In germline, CDR1 is GTSNPN, CDR2 SVGIG (reference sequence). The CDR3 sequence is CAWTRISVYGYTF. CDR3 nucleotide sequence: TGTGCCTGGACCCGGATTAGCGTCTATGGCTACACCTTC.